The 27 T cell receptor beta chains below were found in one sample sequenced in a study of blood T cell repertoires in COVID-19. Data came from immunoSEQ multiplex PCR; TCRdb stores just in-frame clones and leaves some out. The data contain 650,000 to 800,000 clones, approximately 90% of them singletons. The sample consisted of peripheral blood. These receptors all stem from a woman younger than 35 with acute or convalescent COVID-19.

The V and J genes are TRBV5-5 and TRBJ2-7; TRBD1 aligns across 7 bases. J lost 2 bases, V lost 0 bases, and 5 bases had no gene match. The CDR3 length is 15 residues. Germline V gives CDR1 SGHKS, CDR2 YYEKEE (reference sequence). The CDR3 coding sequence is TGTGCCAGCAGCTTGGGGGGGACAGTAACCTACGAGCAGTACTTC. This gives the protein CASSLGGTVTYEQYF. The full variable domain, in which reference TRBV5-5 and TRBJ2-7 provide the parts outside the CDR3, is DAGVTQSPTHLIKTRGQQVTLRCSPISGHKSVSWYQQVLGQGPQFIFQYYEKEERGRGNFPDRFSARQFPNYSSELNVNALLLGDSALYLCASSLGGTVTYEQYFGPGTRLTVT.

The gene calls are TRBV6-6 and TRBJ2-7; TRBD2 agrees at 7 bases. The CDR3 covers 13 residues. Germline CDR1 and CDR2: MNHNY and SVGAGI (reference sequence). After removal of 0 bases from V and 7 bases from J, the junction contained 3 bases not matched to a gene. CDR3 DNA sequence: TGTGCCAGCAGTTACTCGGGGGAGGGGGAGCAGTACTTC. It yields the protein CASSYSGEGEQYF.

The chain uses TRBV5-1 and TRBJ1-2; tentatively, D is TRBD1 (6 bases). Germline CDR1 reads SGHRS; CDR2 reads YFSETQ. The CDR3 contains 12 residues. V dropped 4 bases and J dropped 7 bases, with 11 bases sitting between them. CDR3 coding DNA: TGCGCCAGCAGCCCTAACAGGGTTGGCTACACCTTC. It specifies CASSPNRVGYTF.

The gene calls are TRBV12-5 and TRBJ2-3; 11 nucleotides match TRBD2. Germline assignment: CDR1 LGHNT and CDR2 FRNRAP. Losses at the gene ends were 5 bases for V and 2 bases for J; bases not matched to a gene: 12. This CDR3 has 18 residues. The CDR3 sequence: CASGILAGGDFFTDTQYF. CDR3 nucleotide sequence: TGTGCTAGTGGTATTCTAGCGGGGGGCGACTTCTTCACAGATACGCAGTATTTT.

The chain has TRBV24-1 and TRBJ2-2; 10 bases are a match to TRBD1. V was pared by 2 bases and J by 2 bases, with 10 bases of the junction left unmatched. The length of the CDR3 is 19 residues. Germline CDR1 KGHDR, CDR2 SFDVKD. The CDR3 DNA sequence: TGTGCCACCAGTGATTCCGGGACAGGGGCTATATTAAACACCGGGGAGCTGTTTTTT. Its translation: CATSDSGTGAILNTGELFF.

This rearrangement joins TRBV9 to TRBJ1-6, with 8 bases identical to TRBD1. The CDR3 has 14 residues. The V segment lost 3 bases and the J segment 9 bases; nucleotides outside the gene matches: 5. Per germline, CDR1 SGDLS and CDR2 YYNGEE. The CDR3 loop reads CASSGDRLASPLHF. DNA for the CDR3: TGTGCCAGCAGCGGGGACAGGTTAGCTTCACCCCTCCACTTT.

The sample holds many counts of this clone. At the DNA level, this CDR3 is encoded by other sequences in the same sample as well. V is TRBV6-4 and J is TRBJ2-3, with 12 bases identical to TRBD2. The CDR3 runs 15 residues. The germline V gene has CDR1 MRHNA and CDR2 SNTAGT. Trimming at V came to 4 bases and at J to 1 base, leaving 0 bases not matched to a gene. CDR3 in amino acids: CASSGTSGGTDTQYF. CDR3 coding DNA: TGTGCCAGCAGTGGGACTAGCGGGGGCACAGATACGCAGTATTTT.

The chain joins TRBV4-3 to TRBJ1-3, with no clear D. CDR3 length: 17 residues. Germline V gives CDR1 LGHNA, CDR2 YSLEER. The V and J ends lost 0 bases and 3 bases respectively, with 15 bases between them. The DNA of the CDR3 is TGCGCCAGCAGCCAAGATCTGAACTCCTACTATGGAAACACCATATATTTT. Encoded protein: CASSQDLNSYYGNTIYF.

This chain uses TRBV7-2 with TRBJ2-3, with TRBD2 matching over 10 bases. V was clipped by 5 bases and J by 4 bases; unmatched bases: 6. Germline V gene lookup returns CDR1 SGHTA and CDR2 FQGNSA. The CDR3 sequence is 15 residues long. In DNA form, the CDR3 reads TGTGCCAGCAGCAAATCTAGCGGGGGTCCAGATACGCAGTATTTT. This gives the protein CASSKSSGGPDTQYF. Together with reference TRBV7-2 and TRBJ2-3, the CDR3 gives the full variable domain: GAGVSQSPSNKVTEKGKDVELRCDPISGHTALYWYRQSLGQGLEFLIYFQGNSAPDKSGLPSDRFSAERTGGSVSTLTIQRTQQEDSAVYLCASSKSSGGPDTQYFGPGTRLTVL.

This sequence joins TRBV24-1 and TRBJ1-6; no definite D call. This CDR3 spans 14 amino acids. V dropped 10 bases and J dropped 2 bases, with 11 bases sitting between them. Germline values: CDR1 KGHDR, CDR2 SFDVKD. CDR3 nucleotide sequence: TGTGCCACTTCTGATAGCACCTATAATTCACCCCTCCACTTT. This sequence encodes CATSDSTYNSPLHF.

The genes are TRBV5-3 and TRBJ1-1; 9 positions agree with TRBD1. TRBV5-3 is filed as an ORF, its function uncertain. This CDR3 contains 16 residues. V was clipped by 2 bases and J by 2 bases; unmatched bases: 7. CDR3 protein: CARSFQQGARNTEAFF. Here the CDR3 DNA reads TGTGCCAGAAGCTTTCAACAGGGGGCGCGAAACACTGAAGCTTTCTTT.

In the case of this clone: This specimen includes other DNA sequences encoding the same CDR3. This chain joins TRBV29-1 and TRBJ1-3; D is perhaps TRBD1 (5 bases). V was shortened by 6 bases and J by 0 bases, with 9 bases between the two germline ends. Germline values: CDR1 SQVTM, CDR2 ANQGSEA. This CDR3 is built from 13 residues. CDR3 amino acids: CSVTGGSGNTIYF. CDR3 bases: TGCAGCGTCACGGGGGGCTCTGGAAACACCATATATTTT.

This sequence joins TRBV7-9 and TRBJ1-4; a weak D match, TRBD1 (5 bases). CDR1 SEHNR and CDR2 FQNEAQ come from the germline V gene (reference sequence). V gave up 1 base and J gave up 8 bases, with 17 bases separating them. This CDR3 is 16 amino acids long. This CDR3 is CASSLGTTRDQEKLFF. DNA for the CDR3: TGTGCCAGCAGCTTAGGGACTACAAGGGACCAGGAAAAACTGTTTTTT.

J is TRBJ1-1 and V is TRBV4-3, with 9 bases lining up with TRBD1. CDR1 and CDR2 (germline): LGHNA, YSLEER. V was pared by 2 bases and J by 3 bases, with 7 bases of the junction left unmatched. This CDR3 has 16 amino acids. CDR3 sequence: CASSQTGGGLDTEAFF. DNA of the CDR3: TGCGCCAGCAGCCAAACAGGGGGCGGGTTGGACACTGAAGCTTTCTTT.

The V call is TRBV6-5, the J call TRBJ2-5; D might be TRBD1 (5 bases). V was clipped by 7 bases and J by 1 base, with 10 bases between them. The CDR3 is made up of 13 amino acids. The germline V gene encodes CDR1 MNHEY and CDR2 SVGAGI. The CDR3 region is CASIRALQETQYF. CDR3 sequence (DNA): TGTGCCAGCATCAGGGCACTCCAAGAGACCCAGTACTTC.

The CDR3 region is CASSLGTRSDTQYF. The CDR3 region has the DNA TGTGCCAGCAGCTTAGGGACTAGATCAGATACGCAGTATTTT. This chain joins TRBV7-2 and TRBJ2-3; 7 nucleotides align to TRBD2. Germline CDR1 SGHTA, CDR2 FQGNSA. CDR3 length: 14 residues. V was clipped by 1 base and J by 4 bases; unmatched bases: 2.

The chain has TRBV29-1 and TRBJ1-2; D may be TRBD1 (5 bases). The CDR3 loop spans 14 amino acids. Per the germline V gene, CDR1 is SQVTM and CDR2 is ANQGSEA. V lost 3 bases to trimming and J lost 5 bases, with 16 bases between them. CDR3 region: CSVETTGRPYGYTF. The CDR3 bases are TGCAGCGTTGAGACCACAGGACGGCCTTATGGCTACACCTTC.

The chain joins TRBV30 to TRBJ2-7; no firm D call. V lost 0 bases, J lost 6 bases, and 12 bases lay in between. The CDR3 loop spans 13 amino acids. The germline gives CDR1 GTSNPN, CDR2 SVGIG (reference sequence). The CDR3, as DNA: TGTGCCTGGAGTGTAAGGTCTGGGCTCGAGCAGTACTTC. It is translated as CAWSVRSGLEQYF.

V gene TRBV11-2 combines with J gene TRBJ2-1; tentative D call: TRBD2 (5 bases). The CDR3 length is 15 residues. V gave up 2 bases and J gave up 5 bases, with 13 bases separating them. Germline V CDR1 and CDR2: SGHAT, FQNNGV. The CDR3: CASSLRRVFDNEQFF. In nucleotides, the CDR3 is TGTGCCAGCAGCTTACGGCGGGTGTTTGACAATGAGCAGTTCTTC.

The chain couples TRBV6-2 or TRBV6-3 to TRBJ2-1; D is uncertain. Germline CDR1 MNHEY, CDR2 SVGEGT. There are 14 residues in the CDR3. Trimming cost V 3 bases and J 2 bases, with 8 bases left between them. The CDR3 loop reads CASSYPKTYNEQFF. CDR3 bases: TGTGCCAGCAGTTATCCTAAGACCTACAATGAGCAGTTCTTC.

This clone was picked up one time. V is TRBV2 and J is TRBJ1-1, with D perhaps matching TRBD1 (6 bases). Trimming took off 6 bases at V and 1 base at J, with 15 bases between the two ends. Germline CDR1 reads SNHLY; CDR2 reads FYNNEI. This CDR3 has 15 amino acids. The CDR3 loop is CASRPRDTENTEAFF. The CDR3 nucleotides are TGTGCCAGCAGGCCCCGGGACACAGAGAACACTGAAGCTTTCTTT.

The chain employs TRBV6-2 or TRBV6-3 and TRBJ1-6, with D possibly TRBD1 on 5 matching bases. V dropped 0 bases and J dropped 8 bases, with 14 bases sitting between them. Germline CDR1 MNHEY, CDR2 SVGEGT. The CDR3 length is 16 residues. CDR3 coding DNA: TGTGCCAGCAGTTACTCAGGAGGGGAGGACGATTCACCCCTCCACTTT. As protein: CASSYSGGEDDSPLHF.

This chain links TRBV12-3 or TRBV12-4 with TRBJ1-2, with TRBD1 matching over 7 bases. The trim removed 6 bases at V and 7 bases at J, leaving 8 bases unmatched. The CDR3 sequence is 13 residues long. CDR3 bases: TGTGCCAGCAGCCAACAGGGGTATGGTGGCTACACCTTC. Translating gives CASSQQGYGGYTF.

The chain recombines TRBV19 with TRBJ2-3, with D possibly being TRBD2 (6 bases). The CDR3 runs 12 residues. CDR1 is LNHDA and CDR2 is SQIVND in the germline V gene (reference sequence). With 4 bases removed from V and 5 bases from J, the gap between germline ends came to 7 bases. In DNA, the CDR3 is TGTGCCAGTAGTAGGAGGGGAGATACGCAGTATTTT. Amino acids: CASSRRGDTQYF. Full variable domain (remainder filled in from reference TRBV19 and TRBJ2-3): DGGITQSPKYLFRKEGQNVTLSCEQNLNHDAMYWYRQDPGQGLRLIYYSQIVNDFQKGDIAEGYSVSREKKESFPLTVTSAQKNPTAFYLCASSRRGDTQYFGPGTRLTVL.

This clone was found once. The genes are TRBV13 and TRBJ2-7; 8 nucleotides match TRBD1. With V trimmed by 5 bases and J by 0 bases, 3 bases remained unmatched. CDR1 PRHDT and CDR2 FYEKMQ come from the germline V gene (reference sequence). This CDR3 comprises 14 residues. The CDR3 DNA sequence: TGTGCCAGCAGCCCGGGACAGGACTCCTACGAGCAGTACTTC. Translating gives CASSPGQDSYEQYF.

The chain recombines TRBV7-3 with TRBJ1-1; perhaps TRBD1 as D (5 bases). CDR1 SGHTA and CDR2 FQGTGA come from the germline V gene. Trimming took 1 base from V and 0 from J, leaving 12 bases between them. The CDR3 is 16 amino acids. The CDR3 DNA is TGTGCCAGCAGCTTAAACGGCAGGGCTATGAACACTGAAGCTTTCTTT. As protein: CASSLNGRAMNTEAFF.

The chain couples TRBV10-3 to TRBJ1-1; TRBD1 matches 11 bases. Germline CDR1 is ENHRY and CDR2 is SYGVKD. This CDR3 comprises 15 residues. J was trimmed by 2 bases and V by 5 bases; bases with no gene match: 4. CDR3 DNA: TGTGCCATCAGTCGGGACAGGGGGTCAAACACTGAAGCTTTCTTT. Translation gives CAISRDRGSNTEAFF.